These 28 T cell receptor beta chains originate from one sample sequenced in a study of T cell repertoires in cytomegalovirus infection. For these receptors, no antigen is known. Each CDR3 protein is one row after TCRdb ran MiXCR on the reads. Among fewer than 1,000,000 distinct CDR3 sequences listed, around 32% were seen once. The sequencing here drew on cultured CD8+ T cells from PBMCs, taken from culture after CMV antigen stimulation. These receptors all come from a human donor in good health (CMV status not recorded). Some clones in this sample may be carry-over from other donors' samples.

In its sample, this clonotype was seen a few times. J is TRBJ1-6 and V is TRBV25-1; D is undetermined. The germline gives CDR1 MGHDK, CDR2 SYGVNS. V was clipped by 2 bases and J by 0 bases, with 11 bases between them. The CDR3 extends over 17 amino acids. The CDR3, as DNA: TGTGCCAGCAGTGAACCCCAGTACAGCTCCTATAATTCACCCCTCCACTTT. Residues: CASSEPQYSSYNSPLHF.

This chain connects TRBV6-1 to TRBJ2-7; weak D call: TRBD2 (5 bases). V shed 6 bases and J shed 4 bases, with 16 bases lying between them. The V gene's germline CDR1 is MNHNS and CDR2 SASEGT. The CDR3 has 14 residues. CDR3: CASSPAWESYEQYF. CDR3 DNA sequence: TGTGCCAGCAGCCCCGCCTGGGAGTCGTACGAGCAGTACTTC.

A word on this clonotype: A read error is possible here, since a much larger clone lies one base away. V usage is TRBV7-4 and J usage is TRBJ1-3; D is possibly TRBD1 (5 bases). The CDR3 length is 14 residues. The germline V gene has CDR1 SGHVT and CDR2 SQSDAQ. CDR3 region: CVSSLDSSGNTIYF. The CDR3 DNA follows: TGTGTCAGCAGCTTAGACAGCTCTGGAAACACCATATATTTT.

The chain links TRBV15 to TRBJ1-2; 7 positions agree with TRBD1. The CDR3 contains 15 residues. Trimming removed 5 bases from V and 4 bases from J; junction bases left unmatched: 10. Germline CDR1 reads LNHNV; CDR2 reads YYDKDF (reference sequence). The CDR3 sequence is CATSPSTGRGYGYTF. In DNA, the CDR3 is TGTGCCACCAGCCCCTCGACAGGGCGAGGCTATGGCTACACCTTC.

This clonotype was observed many times. In nucleotides, the CDR3 is TGTGCCAGCAGCATTAACGGAGGGACGGACTACCAAGAGACCCAGTACTTC. Protein sequence: CASSINGGTDYQETQYF. V is TRBV7-2 and J is TRBJ2-5; a possible D gene is TRBD2 (6 bases). This CDR3 is 17 amino acids long. V was shortened by 5 bases and J by 0 bases, with 19 bases between the two germline ends. Germline lookup yields CDR1 SGHTA and CDR2 FQGNSA.

The chain joins TRBV28 to TRBJ1-5; TRBD1 matches 8 bases. Trimming at V came to 9 bases and at J to 5 bases, leaving 3 bases not matched to a gene. The CDR3 totals 12 residues. Looked up from germline, CDR1 is MDHEN and CDR2 is SYDVKM. The CDR3 loop is CASDRGYQPQHF. CDR3 coding DNA: TGTGCCAGTGACAGGGGCTATCAGCCCCAGCATTTT.

This clonotype has only a few counts. V gene TRBV19 combines with J gene TRBJ1-5; perhaps TRBD1 as D (5 bases). The V end was cut by 4 bases, the J end by 5 bases, with 15 bases between. Germline-derived CDR1 and CDR2 are LNHDA and SQIVND (reference sequence). This CDR3 region has 15 residues. The DNA of the CDR3 is TGTGCCAGTAGTAACGACGGGGCGCTGGATCAGCCCCAGCATTTT. It yields the protein CASSNDGALDQPQHF.

This sequence joins TRBV7-3 and TRBJ2-3; the D is unclear. This CDR3 is built from 12 residues. CDR1 and CDR2 from the germline V gene are SGHTA and FQGTGA. V gave up 2 bases and J gave up 7 bases, with 7 bases separating them. The CDR3 DNA reads as TGTGCCAGCAGCTTATTTGGCAATACGCAGTATTTT. Translation gives CASSLFGNTQYF.

The chain carries TRBV6-2 or TRBV6-3 and TRBJ2-1, with a possible D match to TRBD1 (5 bases). The V end was cut by 5 bases, the J end by 6 bases, with 17 bases between. The CDR3 contains 15 residues. Germline loops: CDR1 MNHEY, CDR2 SVGEGT. For the CDR3, the DNA is TGTGCCAGCAGTCAGGGTCCGACATTTTCCAATGAGCAGTTCTTC. This encodes CASSQGPTFSNEQFF.

The chain joins TRBV4-3 to TRBJ2-1; 9 positions match TRBD1. The junction had 5 bases not matched to a gene; V was cut back by 4 bases and J by 10 bases. CDR1 is LGHNA and CDR2 is YSLEER in the germline V gene. There are 13 residues in the CDR3. In nucleotides, the CDR3 is TGCGCCAGCAGCCCAATCGGGACAGGGGAGCAGTTCTTC. This sequence encodes CASSPIGTGEQFF.

This chain joins TRBV5-5 and TRBJ2-2, with 8 bases lining up with TRBD1. The CDR3 has 15 residues. Germline V lookup: CDR1 SGHKS, CDR2 YYEKEE (reference sequence). Losses at the gene ends were 9 bases for V and 5 bases for J; bases not matched to a gene: 12. The CDR3 here is CANILGQGRTGELFF. The DNA of the CDR3 is TGTGCCAACATCCTCGGACAGGGTCGAACCGGGGAGCTGTTTTTT.

This clonotype occurred a few times. This rearrangement joins TRBV10-2 to TRBJ1-1, with 9 bases lining up with TRBD1. V lost 6 bases, J lost 7 bases, and 12 bases stayed unmatched. Germline CDR1 reads WSHSY; CDR2 reads SAAADI. The CDR3 is 15 amino acids. The CDR3 bases are TGCGCCAGCAGCGATCCCGGACAGGGGTTTTTTGAAGCTTTCTTT. Translated: CASSDPGQGFFEAFF.

Here the CDR3 reads CASNPGTGGYEQYF. In DNA form, the CDR3 reads TGTGCCAGCAACCCAGGGACAGGGGGCTACGAGCAGTACTTC. V usage is TRBV6-5 and J usage is TRBJ2-7; TRBD1 aligns across 11 bases. This CDR3 has 14 residues. Germline V CDR1 and CDR2: MNHEY, SVGAGI. The V and J ends lost 7 bases and 3 bases, in that order; junction bases with no gene match: 5.

The V call is TRBV6-2 or TRBV6-3, the J call TRBJ1-2, with D uncertain. The CDR3 consists of 13 residues. V shed 5 bases and J shed 8 bases, with 15 bases lying between them. Germline CDR1 MNHEY, CDR2 SVGEGT. The CDR3 DNA sequence: TGTGCCAGCAGTGCCTTGGAGGGTTCGGGCTACACCTTC. Translating gives CASSALEGSGYTF.

This clonotype was seen more than once but under ten times. The chain is built from TRBV6-1 and TRBJ2-7, with unresolved D. The V gene lost 2 bases and the J gene lost 7 bases, with 15 bases spanning the gap. The germline CDR1 and CDR2 sequences are MNHNS and SASEGT. The CDR3 is 14 residues long. The CDR3 reads CASSELGSGGEQYF. DNA of the CDR3: TGTGCCAGCAGTGAATTGGGGTCAGGCGGTGAGCAGTACTTC.

The V gene is TRBV6-1, the J gene TRBJ1-1; D remains unclear. The V end was cut by 6 bases, the J end by 3 bases, with 14 bases between. The CDR3 covers 14 residues. Germline V gene lookup returns CDR1 MNHNS and CDR2 SASEGT. The CDR3: CASSSRIGYTEAFF. As DNA, the CDR3 is TGTGCCAGCAGCTCCCGGATTGGGTACACTGAAGCTTTCTTT.

V and J are TRBV27 and TRBJ2-3; 9 bases are a match to TRBD1. V lost 5 bases to trimming and J lost 1 base; unmatched junction nucleotides: 7. Germline CDR1 is MNHEY and CDR2 is SMNVEV (reference sequence). CDR3 length: 16 amino acids. As DNA, the CDR3 is TGTGCCAGCAGTACCCTAACAGGGGGCCGCACAGATACGCAGTATTTT. Translating it yields CASSTLTGGRTDTQYF.

This clonotype was found a few times. The V and J genes are TRBV7-6 and TRBJ2-6; D not resolved. The CDR3 spans 15 residues. With 4 bases removed from V and 2 bases from J, the gap between germline ends came to 9 bases. Germline V CDR1 and CDR2: SGHVS, FNYEAQ. The CDR3 DNA reads as TGTGCCAGCAGCTCAGGAAATACTGGGGCCAACGTCCTGACTTTC. Its translation is CASSSGNTGANVLTF.

The gene calls are TRBV7-2 and TRBJ1-5, with D hard to call. There are 15 residues in the CDR3. From germline, CDR1 is SGHTA and CDR2 FQGNSA. With 1 base removed from V and 0 bases from J, the gap between germline ends came to 7 bases. The CDR3 DNA reads as TGTGCCAGCAGCTTAGGCATTTATAGCAATCAGCCCCAGCATTTT. This translates into CASSLGIYSNQPQHF.

This sequence joins TRBV20-1 and TRBJ2-7; 12 nucleotides align to TRBD1. The CDR3 contains 15 residues. In germline, CDR1 is DFQATT, CDR2 SNEGSKA (reference sequence). CDR3 nucleotides: TGCAGTGCTAGAGATAAGGAGGGGACAGGGGGCCTAGTGCACGTC. It translates to CSARDKEGTGGLVHV.

The gene calls are TRBV5-4 and TRBJ2-1, with TRBD1 matching over 7 bases. V was pared by 0 bases and J by 9 bases, with 6 bases of the junction left unmatched. From germline, CDR1 is SGHNT and CDR2 YYREEE (reference sequence). The CDR3 is 14 residues long. Written as DNA, the CDR3 is TGTGCCAGCAGCTTGGGACAGGGTCTGAGTGAGCAGTTCTTC. This codes for CASSLGQGLSEQFF.

This clonotype has only a few counts. The J gene is TRBJ1-1, the V gene TRBV7-8; D unresolved. The CDR3 consists of 14 residues. The germline V and J ends were trimmed by 5 bases and 0 bases, with 10 bases remaining between them. CDR1 and CDR2 from the germline V gene are SGHVS and FQNEAQ. CDR3 protein: CASSLHPLNTEAFF. For the CDR3, the DNA is TGTGCCAGCAGCCTCCACCCATTGAACACTGAAGCTTTCTTT.

This clonotype has a handful of counts. This chain uses TRBV2 with TRBJ2-7; D gene unclear. The CDR3 totals 13 residues. Germline loops: CDR1 SNHLY, CDR2 FYNNEI. Trimming removed 8 bases at V and 1 base at J, with 12 bases between. CDR3 DNA: TGTGCCAGCTCCGCCGCCGAATCCTACGAGCAGTACGTC. It translates to CASSAAESYEQYV.

The table lists this clonotype with many counts. The genes are TRBV3-1 and TRBJ2-3; TRBD2 is a possible D gene (5 bases). The germline V and J ends were trimmed by 4 bases and 1 base, with 9 bases remaining between them. CDR1 is LGHDT, CDR2 YNNKEL, per germline (reference sequence). The CDR3 length is 14 residues. CDR3 amino acids: CASSPLARTDTQYF. The CDR3 bases are TGTGCCAGCAGCCCCCTAGCCCGCACAGATACGCAGTATTTT.

The CDR3 sequence is CASSPGGFYNSPLHF. Written as DNA, the CDR3 is TGTGCCAGCAGTCCGGGGGGATTCTATAATTCACCCCTCCACTTT. The chain links TRBV12-3 or TRBV12-4 to TRBJ1-6; a weak D match, TRBD1 (5 bases). V was shortened by 5 bases and J by 3 bases, with 11 bases between the two germline ends. The CDR3 is 15 amino acids.

The J gene is TRBJ1-4, the V gene TRBV20-1; D is uncertain. The germline V gene has CDR1 DFQATT and CDR2 SNEGSKA (reference sequence). The CDR3 has 17 residues. The germline V and J ends were trimmed by 0 bases and 0 bases, with 14 bases remaining between them. The CDR3 sequence: CSARDPTSSATNEKLFF. In DNA, the CDR3 is TGCAGTGCTAGAGACCCCACCTCCAGTGCAACTAATGAAAAACTGTTTTTT.

With regard to this clonotype: Its ends do not fully match the called genes, so a read error is possible. The gene calls are TRBV7-7 and TRBJ2-1; TRBD2 matches at 11 bases. This CDR3 comprises 15 residues. Looked up from germline, CDR1 is SSHAT and CDR2 is FNYEAQ (reference sequence). For the CDR3, the DNA is TGTGCTAGCAGCTGGGGACTAGCGGATCACAATGAGCAGTTCTTC. Translating gives CASSWGLADHNEQFF.

This clonotype was observed a few times. The genes are TRBV9 and TRBJ1-1; 7 bases are a match to TRBD1. Losses at the gene ends were 0 bases for V and 1 base for J; bases not matched to a gene: 12. Per germline, CDR1 SGDLS and CDR2 YYNGEE. The CDR3 is 18 amino acids. This chain's CDR3 is CASSVATDPRTGNTEAFF. The CDR3 DNA follows: TGTGCCAGCAGCGTAGCTACCGATCCCCGGACAGGGAACACTGAAGCTTTCTTT.